Listed here are 14 T cell receptor beta chains from one sample, sequenced in a study of T cells in Graves' hyperthyroidism and ophthalmopathy. It was RNA transcripts that yielded the amplified TCR beta CDR3 regions. The HTBI primer set was used in a first-round RT-PCR of the TCR CDR3. MiXCR was run by TCRdb on the multiplex PCR reads, yielding one entry per CDR3 protein. This sample has some 350,000 distinct CDR3 sequences, with roughly 25% found just once. The sample consisted of blood. These receptors came from a man aged 50 to 59 with Graves' hyperthyroidism.

This chain connects TRBV6-1 to TRBJ2-7; D is unclear. The CDR3 sequence is 15 residues long. V dropped 0 bases and J dropped 3 bases, with 12 bases sitting between them. CDR1 and CDR2 from the germline V gene are MNHNS and SASEGT. CDR3 sequence: CASSEARNRDYEQYF. In DNA, the CDR3 is TGTGCCAGCAGTGAAGCGCGAAACAGAGACTACGAGCAGTACTTC.

This clonotype was seen only a few times. This rearrangement joins TRBV13 to TRBJ2-7; perhaps TRBD2 as D (5 bases). This CDR3 spans 14 amino acids. Deletions cut 4 bases from V and 5 bases from J, with 15 bases between. The germline CDR1 and CDR2 sequences are PRHDT and FYEKMQ (reference sequence). Here the CDR3 reads CASSSLIGSDEQYF. DNA of the CDR3: TGTGCCAGCAGCTCGCTAATTGGGAGCGACGAGCAGTACTTC. Full variable domain (outside the CDR3, taken from reference TRBV13 and TRBJ2-7): AAGVIQSPRHLIKEKRETATLKCYPIPRHDTVYWYQQGPGQDPQFLISFYEKMQSDKGSIPDRFSAQQFSDYHSELNMSSLELGDSALYFCASSSLIGSDEQYFGPGTRLTVT.

This clonotype has more than one count but fewer than ten. The chain combines TRBV5-1 with TRBJ2-7; TRBD1 aligns across 9 bases. Germline CDR1 and CDR2: SGHRS and YFSETQ. This CDR3 is built from 14 residues. V was clipped by 2 bases and J by 7 bases; unmatched bases: 7. The CDR3 reads CASSFSQGAREQYF. CDR3 nucleotide sequence: TGCGCCAGCAGCTTTTCACAGGGGGCGCGGGAGCAGTACTTC.

This chain connects TRBV19 to TRBJ2-7; D gene uncertain. The V gene lost 4 bases and the J gene lost 2 bases, with 12 bases spanning the gap. The germline V gene has CDR1 LNHDA and CDR2 SQIVND (reference sequence). CDR3 length equals 14 residues. This CDR3 is CASSTGQRTYEQYF. The DNA of the CDR3 is TGTGCCAGTAGTACGGGCCAACGGACCTACGAGCAGTACTTC.

The chain links TRBV9 to TRBJ2-1; 10 bases are shared with TRBD2. The V gene end was trimmed by 1 base and the J gene end by 8 bases; junction bases not matched to a gene: 18. The CDR3 covers 19 residues. Germline CDR1 and CDR2: SGDLS and YYNGEE. CDR3: CASSVSGRAGSRRFDEQFF. CDR3 nucleotides: TGTGCCAGCAGCGTAAGCGGGAGGGCCGGGAGCCGCCGCTTCGATGAGCAGTTCTTC. Supplemented by reference TRBV9 and TRBJ2-1, the full variable domain reads DSGVTQTPKHLITATGQRVTLRCSPRSGDLSVYWYQQSLDQGLQFLIQYYNGEERAKGNILERFSAQQFPDLHSELNLSSLELGDSALYFCASSVSGRAGSRRFDEQFFGPGTRLTVL.

This clonotype was seen a handful of times. J is TRBJ2-7 and V is TRBV7-9; 11 nucleotides match TRBD1. The CDR3 consists of 14 residues. CDR1 is SEHNR and CDR2 is FQNEAQ in the germline V gene (reference sequence). Trimming at V came to 3 bases and at J to 6 bases, leaving 4 bases not matched to a gene. CDR3 nucleotides: TGTGCCAGCAGCTTTGGTGGGACAGGGGGCGAGCAGTACTTC. Amino acid sequence: CASSFGGTGGEQYF.

The sample holds many counts of this clonotype. The chain carries TRBV5-1 and TRBJ1-1, with D perhaps matching TRBD1 (6 bases). V was pared by 0 bases and J by 3 bases, with 9 bases between. Germline CDR1 is SGHRS and CDR2 is YFSETQ. This CDR3 spans 14 amino acids. CDR3 sequence: CASSLEGQYTEAFF. DNA for the CDR3: TGCGCCAGCAGCTTGGAAGGACAGTACACTGAAGCTTTCTTT.

The V gene is TRBV7-2, the J gene TRBJ1-5; D gene ambiguous. V dropped 4 bases and J dropped 3 bases, with 10 bases sitting between them. Germline assignment: CDR1 SGHTA and CDR2 FQGNSA. The CDR3 has 14 residues. DNA of the CDR3: TGTGCCAGCAGCTCCGTTCCCTTCAATCAGCCCCAGCATTTT. Translation: CASSSVPFNQPQHF. The entire variable domain, with the rest obtained from reference TRBV7-2 and TRBJ1-5, is as follows: GAGVSQSPSNKVTEKGKDVELRCDPISGHTALYWYRQSLGQGLEFLIYFQGNSAPDKSGLPSDRFSAERTGGSVSTLTIQRTQQEDSAVYLCASSSVPFNQPQHFGDGTRLSIL.

This clonotype has a handful of counts. Here the CDR3 reads CASSFVGTGGNEQFF. CDR3 coding DNA: TGTGCCAGCAGTTTCGTAGGGACAGGGGGGAATGAGCAGTTCTTC. The chain carries TRBV12-3 or TRBV12-4 and TRBJ2-1; TRBD1 aligns across 11 bases. Trimming cost V 3 bases and J 7 bases; bases outside gene matches: 5. The CDR3 is 15 amino acids.

V usage is TRBV6-1 and J usage is TRBJ2-1; D may be TRBD1 (6 bases). The germline V and J ends were trimmed by 6 bases and 7 bases, with 16 bases remaining between them. CDR3 length: 14 residues. Germline-derived CDR1 and CDR2 are MNHNS and SASEGT. CDR3 in amino acids: CASSLATGLNEQFF. Written as DNA, the CDR3 is TGTGCCAGCAGCCTAGCCACAGGGCTGAATGAGCAGTTCTTC.

This clonotype came up a few times. This chain connects TRBV11-3 to TRBJ1-1, with D tentatively TRBD1 (6 bases). Germline CDR1 reads SGHNT; CDR2 reads YENEEA. The CDR3 has 15 amino acids. Trimming took 9 bases from V and 0 from J, leaving 17 bases between them. The CDR3 nucleotides read TGTGCCAGAGGGGGACACTCCTTTATGAACACTGAAGCTTTCTTT. Translated, it gives CARGGHSFMNTEAFF.

The genes are TRBV6-4 and TRBJ1-1; TRBD1 might be the D (6 bases). Germline V CDR1 and CDR2: MRHNA, SNTAGT. The CDR3 extends over 13 amino acids. V was shortened by 5 bases and J by 1 base, with 8 bases between the two germline ends. The CDR3 DNA follows: TGTGCCAGCAGTCAGGACAGGAACACTGAAGCTTTCTTT. Its translation: CASSQDRNTEAFF.

This clonotype was seen ten or more times. This sequence joins TRBV2 and TRBJ2-7, with 9 nucleotides matching TRBD2. The CDR3 extends over 15 amino acids. Trimming took 4 bases from V and 3 from J; bases not matched to a gene: 7. The germline V gene has CDR1 SNHLY and CDR2 FYNNEI. CDR3 bases: TGTGCCAGCAGTGTCGATAGCGGGAGTGACTACGAGCAGTACTTC. This translates into CASSVDSGSDYEQYF.

The chain joins TRBV19 to TRBJ1-2; TRBD1 is a possible D gene (5 bases). Germline V lookup: CDR1 LNHDA, CDR2 SQIVND (reference sequence). CDR3 size: 13 residues. Trimming shortened V by 8 bases and J by 5 bases, and 15 bases separated the two germline ends. In DNA, the CDR3 is TGTGCCAGTTCGGCCGGGGCCTCATATGGCTACACCTTC. It codes for CASSAGASYGYTF.